The sequence of this T cell receptor beta chain was determined in a study of T-cell reconstitution after alpha-beta-depleted transplantation in children. Unique molecular identifiers were used in preparing the TCRbeta library. TCRdb fed the PCR reads into MiXCR, producing one record per CDR3 protein. The data hold around 580,000 distinct CDR3 sequences, with under 25% observed a single time. The sample holds many counts of this clonotype. This clonotype was sampled from a boy less than two years old who had a stem cell transplant for acute myeloid leukemia, so the T cells may come from the graft donor. The sample in question was PBMCs, mostly from graft donor cells, obtained 360 days after TCRalphabeta/CD19-depleted stem cell transplant.

This CDR3 is CASSQAAWDLTYNEQFF. The DNA for the CDR3 is TGCGCCAGCAGCCAAGCAGCGTGGGACTTAACCTACAATGAGCAGTTCTTC. The J gene is TRBJ2-1, the V gene TRBV4-3; D may be TRBD2 (6 bases). This CDR3 region has 17 residues. Looked up from germline, CDR1 is LGHNA and CDR2 is YSLEER. V was cut by 1 base and J by 2 bases, with 15 bases left in between.